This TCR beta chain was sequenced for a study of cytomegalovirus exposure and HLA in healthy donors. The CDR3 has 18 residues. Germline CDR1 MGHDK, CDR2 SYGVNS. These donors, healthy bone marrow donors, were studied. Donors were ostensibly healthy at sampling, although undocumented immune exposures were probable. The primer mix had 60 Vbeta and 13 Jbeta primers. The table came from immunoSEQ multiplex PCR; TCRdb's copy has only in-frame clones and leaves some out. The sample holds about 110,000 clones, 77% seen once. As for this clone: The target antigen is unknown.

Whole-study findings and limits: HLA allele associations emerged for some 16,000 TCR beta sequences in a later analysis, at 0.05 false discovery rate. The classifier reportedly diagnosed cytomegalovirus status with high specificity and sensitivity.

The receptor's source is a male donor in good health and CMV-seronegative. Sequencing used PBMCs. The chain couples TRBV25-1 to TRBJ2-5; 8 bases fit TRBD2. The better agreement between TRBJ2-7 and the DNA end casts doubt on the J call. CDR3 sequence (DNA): TGTGCCAGCAGTCGATTGCTTGTCGTGGGGACTAGTCTTTCCGAGCAGTACTTC. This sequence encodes CASSRLLVVGTSLSEQYF.